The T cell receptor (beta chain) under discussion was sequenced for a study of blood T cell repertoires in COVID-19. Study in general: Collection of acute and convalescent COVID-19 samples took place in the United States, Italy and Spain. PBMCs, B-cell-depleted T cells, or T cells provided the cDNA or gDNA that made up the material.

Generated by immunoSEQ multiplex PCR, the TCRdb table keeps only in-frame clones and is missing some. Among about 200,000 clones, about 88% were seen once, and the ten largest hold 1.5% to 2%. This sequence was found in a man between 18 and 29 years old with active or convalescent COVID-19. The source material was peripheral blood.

CDR3 in DNA: TGTGCCAGCAGTCTAGGACTAGCGGGCGACGACTTCTTC. As protein: CASSLGLAGDDFF. The chain couples TRBV12-3 or TRBV12-4 to TRBJ2-1; 11 bases line up with TRBD2. V dropped 5 bases and J dropped 16; count of bases not matched to a gene: 10. The length of the CDR3 is 13 residues.